The 15 T cell receptor beta chains presented below share a single source sample, sequenced in a study of tumor-infiltrating lymphocytes in primary liver carcinoma. A primer matching the constant region was used to make TCR beta cDNA from approximately 520 ng of total RNA. Researchers made the TCR beta libraries by running three nested multiplex PCR rounds with slightly modified ARM-PCR. Rounds one and two of PCR, each of roughly 10 cycles, were primed with TRBV1-TRBV30 forward primers and a C-beta reverse primer. TCRdb reprocessed the multiplex PCR reads via MiXCR and lists one record per CDR3 protein. The sample includes 80,000 or so distinct CDR3 sequences, 60% to 80% of them seen just once. Co-extracted RNA and DNA came from roughly 20-30 mg of unsorted bulk tissue. The sequencing input was liver tumor tissue from sampling region 4. Subset meaning: tumor region T4, right-lateral pole. The source is a woman aged 60-75 years with primary liver carcinoma and hepatitis B virus infection.

The J gene is TRBJ2-5, the V gene TRBV7-2, with TRBD1 as a possible D gene (6 bases). The CDR3 covers 18 residues. Between the trimmed V and J ends, which lost 2 bases and 5 bases, there was a span of 24 bases. CDR1 is SGHTA, CDR2 FQGNSA, per germline. Written as DNA, the CDR3 is TGTGCCAGCAGCTTACACTTCCCGACAGGAGGTTACATGGAGACCCAGTACTTC. Amino acid sequence: CASSLHFPTGGYMETQYF.

This clonotype was picked up many times. The junction does not match germline at one end; this may be a read error. The chain uses TRBV5-1 and TRBJ1-1, with TRBD1 matching over 7 bases. Germline V gene sequence: CDR1 SGHRS, CDR2 YFSETQ. The CDR3 extends over 14 amino acids. Written as DNA, the CDR3 is TGTGCCAGCAGCTCGGGACAGACGAACACTGAAGCTTTCTTT. Its translation is CASSSGQTNTEAFF.

As concerns this clonotype: The CDR3 does not close with the conserved phenylalanine or tryptophan, likely indicating a read error. The chain links TRBV5-1 to TRBJ1-1; a possible D gene is TRBD1 (5 bases). Trimming cost V 0 bases and J 3 bases, with 9 bases left between them. The CDR3 spans 14 residues. CDR1 SGHRS and CDR2 YFSETQ come from the germline V gene. The CDR3 DNA is TGCGCCAGCAGCTTGGCGGGAGGGGACACTGAAGCTTTCGTT. Translated, it gives CASSLAGGDTEAFV.

In the case of this clonotype: A junction end diverges from the germline sequence, so it may reflect a read error. The chain recombines TRBV6-1 with TRBJ2-2; 9 positions match TRBD2. This CDR3 is built from 16 residues. Germline CDR1 is MNHNS and CDR2 is SASEGT. In DNA, the CDR3 is TGTGCCAGCAGCTCCAGGACTAGCGTTAACACCGGGAAGATGTTCTTT. This encodes CASSSRTSVNTGKMFF.

This clonotype was seen at least ten times. The V and J genes are TRBV6-1 and TRBJ2-5; D is unclear. The V end lost 2 bases, the J end lost 2 bases, and 6 bases lay between the germline ends. Germline V gene lookup returns CDR1 MNHNS and CDR2 SASEGT. The CDR3 runs 13 residues. The CDR3 is CASSEFTQETQYF. CDR3 in DNA: TGTGCCAGCAGTGAATTTACTCAAGAGACCCAGTACTTC.

Comment on this clonotype: Because it lacks the conserved phenylalanine or tryptophan at the end, this CDR3 is likely a read error. J is TRBJ1-4 and V is TRBV7-9; D remains ambiguous. Germline V lookup: CDR1 SEHNR, CDR2 FQNEAQ (reference sequence). This CDR3 has 16 amino acids. The DNA of the CDR3 is TGTGCCAGCAGCTTAGTTGGGCATGCAACTAATGGAAAACTGTTTTTA. Its protein is CASSLVGHATNGKLFL.

Regarding this clonotype: The CDR3 does not end in the conserved phenylalanine or tryptophan, so this is likely a read error. V is TRBV6-5 and J is TRBJ1-5; possible D gene TRBD1, 5 bases. This CDR3 is built from 14 residues. The ends were cut back, 2 bases at V and 6 bases at J, with 11 bases in the middle. Germline values: CDR1 MNHEY, CDR2 SVGAGI. The CDR3 bases are TGTGCCAGCAGTTACGCGGGGCTTGGTCAGCCCCAGCATTCT. Its translation: CASSYAGLGQPQHS.

Many counts were recorded for this clonotype. The chain carries TRBV14 and TRBJ2-4; D may match TRBD1 or TRBD2 (5 bases each). In germline, CDR1 is SGHDN, CDR2 FVKESK. The V and J ends lost 6 bases and 1 base respectively, with 13 bases between them. This CDR3 comprises 15 residues. The CDR3: CASSSLGDAKNIQYF. As DNA, the CDR3 is TGTGCCAGCAGTTCCTTGGGGGACGCCAAAAACATTCAGTACTTC.

As concerns this clonotype: The missing conserved phenylalanine or tryptophan at the end of this CDR3 makes a read error likely. Because the CDR3's place on the DNA is in doubt, the DNA is left out and the CDR3 is given as listed by TCRdb. CDR3 sequence reads: CASSLTRRGTYEHYL. The chain has TRBV11-1 and TRBJ2-7; the D call in the table, TRBD1, was not verified against the DNA. The CDR3 numbers 15 amino acids, ends counted. Germline CDR1 and CDR2: SGHAT and FQDESV (reference sequence).

This clonotype showed up just a few times. V usage is TRBV28 and J usage is TRBJ2-5, with 9 nucleotides matching TRBD2. Trimming took 5 bases from V and 8 from J; bases not matched to a gene: 9. The germline CDR1 and CDR2 sequences are MDHEN and SYDVKM. The CDR3 has 14 residues. The CDR3 region has the DNA TGTGCCAGCAGTCTTCCTAGCGGGATCCGCACCCAGTACTTC. This sequence encodes CASSLPSGIRTQYF.

In regard to this clonotype: It may be a read error: a sequence one base away is much more abundant. The CDR3 does not end in the conserved phenylalanine or tryptophan, so this is likely a read error. The limits of the CDR3 on the DNA are not certain, so only TCRdb's listed CDR3 is given. The chain employs TRBV10-1 and TRBJ2-7; the D call of TRBD2 is as the table states it, not checked on the DNA. With termini counted, the CDR3 has 11 amino acids. Germline values: CDR1 WNHNN, CDR2 SYGVQD (reference sequence). The CDR3 is CTTELGGSFGD.

In its sample, this clonotype was seen a few times. The J gene is TRBJ2-1, the V gene TRBV4-2; 13 nucleotides match TRBD2. The CDR3 is 18 amino acids. The V gene's germline CDR1 is LGHNA and CDR2 YNFKEQ. V lost 0 bases and J lost 9; bases outside the gene matches: 11. CDR3: CASSQEPRTSGRIIEQFF. CDR3 nucleotide sequence: TGTGCCAGCAGCCAAGAGCCCCGGACTAGCGGGAGAATCATTGAGCAGTTCTTC.

Notes on this clonotype: A junction boundary mismatches the germline segment, possibly from a read error. This sequence joins TRBV7-8 and TRBJ1-1; no firm D call. Germline CDR1 and CDR2: SGHVS and FQNEAQ. The CDR3 extends over 16 amino acids. The CDR3 protein is CASGFREPGLNTGAFF. CDR3 sequence (DNA): TGTGCCAGCGGCTTCCGGGAGCCGGGGTTGAACACTGGAGCTTTCTTT.

This clonotype has just one count. Germline and junction disagree at one end, which may indicate a read error. The genes are TRBV28 and TRBJ2-3, with D possibly being TRBD2 (6 bases). The germline gives CDR1 MDHEN, CDR2 SYDVKM. The CDR3 length is 15 residues. The CDR3 DNA sequence: TGTGCCAGTCTCGGCGGGGTAATTAGCGCAGATACGCAGTGTTTT. Protein sequence: CASLGGVISADTQCF.

On this clonotype: The conserved closing phenylalanine or tryptophan is absent in this CDR3, likely reflecting a read error. This chain connects TRBV11-2 to TRBJ2-3; no clear D. The germline V gene encodes CDR1 SGHAT and CDR2 FQNNGV. Deletions cut 0 bases from V and 12 bases from J, with 16 bases between. This CDR3 contains 14 residues. CDR3 DNA sequence: TGTGCCAGCAGCTTAGAACCAAGTGCAGATTCACAGTATTAT. This codes for CASSLEPSADSQYY.